These T cell receptor beta chains were read from a single sample in a study of T cells expressing NK-cell markers. TCRdb re-called the 5' RACE reads; one entry per CDR3 protein, DNA not given. This sample contains roughly 280,000 distinct CDR3 sequences. Material for sequencing was blood T cells: a sorted CD56 or NKG2C T cell subset, CD4+ or CD8+ T cells, or bulk PBMC T cells (not recorded which). The receptors derive from a man younger than 35 in good health. Each CDR3 is given with its conserved first and last residue.

v_gene	j_gene	CDR3aa
TRBV29-1	TRBJ2-5	CSAQTGWSQETQYF
TRBV2	TRBJ1-3	CASSERGVSGNTIYF
TRBV10-1	TRBJ1-5	CASSESLSPQHF
TRBV20-1	TRBJ2-1	CSARSSLSSYNEQFF
TRBV6-5	TRBJ2-3	CASSYLGQGARTDTQYF
TRBV4-2	TRBJ2-1	CASSQLTRGEQFF
TRBV10-3	TRBJ1-2	CAISHRDGIYGYTF
TRBV5-1	TRBJ2-7	CASSFFHGMSSYEQYF
TRBV9	TRBJ2-1	CASSGGNLRDEQFF
TRBV10-1	TRBJ2-1	CASSPGLANEQFF
TRBV29-1	TRBJ1-1	CSARGQPNTEAFF
TRBV12-3/TRBV12-4	TRBJ2-3	CASSLPDADTQYF
TRBV12-3/TRBV12-4	TRBJ2-2	CASSNNRRELNTGELFF
TRBV28	TRBJ2-1	CASSLSMPGQGNEQFF
TRBV20-1	TRBJ2-3	CSANYLDTQYF
TRBV29-1	TRBJ2-7	CSVVGVAGGASYEQYF
TRBV20-1	TRBJ2-7	CSARDPQRPSYEQYF
TRBV19	TRBJ1-5	CASSIAGNNQPQHF
TRBV10-3	TRBJ2-1	CAIGGAGSEQFF
TRBV29-1	TRBJ2-7	CSVADRGLFEQYF
TRBV10-2	TRBJ2-1	CASSRGGPSTTHEQFF
TRBV19	TRBJ2-1	CASTPPYSGRLPFF
TRBV29-1	TRBJ2-5	CSVFGGKGLQETQYF
TRBV11-3	TRBJ1-6	CASSLGTYNSPLHF
TRBV5-1	TRBJ2-3	CASSLAGGLHTDTQYF
TRBV27	TRBJ2-1	CASSLTAAGDYNEQFF
TRBV7-2	TRBJ2-4	CASSRGQGTIQYF
TRBV27	TRBJ2-5	CASSILAGVGETQYF
TRBV5-1	TRBJ1-1	CASRLDSSNTEAFF
TRBV2	TRBJ2-5	CAGSSGRRKETQYF
TRBV12-3/TRBV12-4	TRBJ2-1	CASSQGLAGGNEQFF
TRBV14	TRBJ2-2	CASSLLATGELFF
TRBV4-1	TRBJ2-5	CASSQEALASGSGETQYF
TRBV20-1	TRBJ1-2	CSAVLFKEIREGYTF
TRBV25-1	TRBJ2-1	CASSEPGTSYNEQFF
TRBV7-9	TRBJ2-5	CASSPRTGSETQYF
TRBV5-1	TRBJ2-5	CASSYSAGEVETQYF
TRBV12-3/TRBV12-4	TRBJ1-1	CASTPRGATAAFF
TRBV2	TRBJ2-5	CASRRTFQETQYF
TRBV7-9	TRBJ1-2	CASSFMGQNRRYGYTF
TRBV7-9	TRBJ1-4	CASSLPWGKLFF
TRBV10-3	TRBJ2-5	CAISGEIQETQYF
TRBV20-1	TRBJ2-6	CSASYSGANVLTF
TRBV4-2	TRBJ2-1	CASSQDRLAGNNEQFF
TRBV4-1	TRBJ2-2	CASSQVPTGPTGELFF
TRBV7-9	TRBJ2-3	CASSHRGGTDTQYF
TRBV5-4	TRBJ2-5	CASSRERRQETQYF
TRBV10-3	TRBJ2-7	CAITSGSDSYEQYF
TRBV19	TRBJ2-1	CASSFSRPGQKDNEQFF
TRBV15	TRBJ1-1	CATSRRDSFTEAFF
TRBV4-2	TRBJ2-2	CASSQETSANTGELFF